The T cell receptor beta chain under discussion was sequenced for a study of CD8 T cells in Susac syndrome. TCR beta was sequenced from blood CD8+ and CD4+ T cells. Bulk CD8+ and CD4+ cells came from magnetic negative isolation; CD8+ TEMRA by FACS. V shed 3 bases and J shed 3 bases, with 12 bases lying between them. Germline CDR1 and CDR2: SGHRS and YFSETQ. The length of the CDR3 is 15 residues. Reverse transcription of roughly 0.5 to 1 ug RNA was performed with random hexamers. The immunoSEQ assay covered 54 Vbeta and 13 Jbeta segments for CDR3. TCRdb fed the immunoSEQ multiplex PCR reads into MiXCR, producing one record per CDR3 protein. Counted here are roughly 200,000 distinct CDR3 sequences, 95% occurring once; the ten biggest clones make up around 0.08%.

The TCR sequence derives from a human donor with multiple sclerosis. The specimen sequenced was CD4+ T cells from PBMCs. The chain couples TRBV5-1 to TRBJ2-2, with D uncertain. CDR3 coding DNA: TGCGCCAGCAGCTGGGCCGGTGGGGACACCGGGGAGCTGTTTTTT. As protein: CASSWAGGDTGELFF.